The sequence of this T cell receptor (beta chain) was determined in a study of blood T cell repertoires in COVID-19. TCRdb's copy holds only in-frame clones and misses some; the assay was immunoSEQ multiplex PCR. The sample has about 99,000 clones; nearly 85% are singletons. Trimming cost V 6 bases and J 5 bases, with 11 bases left between them. The germline V gene encodes CDR1 SNHLY and CDR2 FYNNEI. The CDR3 is 13 residues long. The source of this sequence is a human donor in a cohort sampled during active or convalescent COVID-19. The sequenced sample consisted of peripheral blood. The rearrangement uses TRBV2 and TRBJ2-1; weak D call: TRBD1 (6 bases). In nucleotides, the CDR3 is TGTGCCAGCAGCAAGGACAGCCACAATGAGCAGTTCTTC. The encoded protein is CASSKDSHNEQFF.